The 9 T cell receptor beta chains listed next were all sequenced from one sample in a study of CD8 T cells in ankylosing spondylitis. Study findings and constraints: Blood from ankylosing spondylitis patients appeared to carry a characteristic eight-variant TCR beta motif.

TCRdb independently ran MiXCR on the 5' RACE reads; one entry per CDR3 protein. There are about 450,000 distinct CDR3 sequences in the sample; 25% to 30% occur only once, and roughly 1% lies in the top ten. Which antigens these TCRs recognize remains unknown. Sequencing was done on a sample of blood, either unsorted or a sorted T cell fraction (not recorded which). Source of these receptors: a male donor with ankylosing spondylitis.

This clonotype was found a few times. The rearrangement joins TRBV29-1 to TRBJ1-2; TRBD1 aligns across 7 bases. With 7 bases clipped from V and 2 bases from J, the junction kept 7 bases outside the gene matches. The germline V gene encodes CDR1 SQVTM and CDR2 ANQGSEA. This CDR3 contains 13 residues. The CDR3 nucleotides read TGCAGCGACCGACAGGGAATCAACTATGGCTACACCTTC. Amino acid sequence: CSDRQGINYGYTF.

This clonotype turned up a few times. The chain couples TRBV6-2 or TRBV6-3 to TRBJ2-7, with 8 bases matching TRBD1. V lost 6 bases to trimming and J lost 7 bases; unmatched junction nucleotides: 8. CDR1 is MNHEY and CDR2 is SVGEGT in the germline V gene. The CDR3 has 13 amino acids. CDR3 region: CASRKTGTGEQYV. CDR3 nucleotides: TGTGCCAGCAGGAAGACCGGGACAGGTGAGCAGTACGTC.

The gene calls are TRBV15 and TRBJ2-5; 7 bases line up with TRBD1. CDR1 LNHNV and CDR2 YYDKDF come from the germline V gene (reference sequence). CDR3 size: 15 residues. The V and J ends lost 6 bases and 5 bases, in that order; junction bases with no gene match: 12. The CDR3 DNA follows: TGTGCCACCAGACTTAAACAGGGGAAGGGGGAGACCCAGTACTTC. Protein sequence: CATRLKQGKGETQYF.

This clonotype appeared a few times. V and J are TRBV11-2 and TRBJ2-7; TRBD2 matches at 8 bases. This CDR3 region has 15 residues. Germline assignment: CDR1 SGHAT and CDR2 FQNNGV. V lost 1 base to trimming and J lost 3 bases; unmatched junction nucleotides: 5. This chain's CDR3 is CASSLAGGPGYEQYF. The CDR3 DNA reads TGTGCCAGCAGCTTAGCGGGAGGGCCGGGCTACGAGCAGTACTTC.

This clonotype was picked up a small number of times. The V call is TRBV4-1, the J call TRBJ2-2; no firm D call. The CDR3 consists of 16 residues. CDR1 and CDR2 from the germline V gene are MGHRA and YSYEKL. V lost 3 bases to trimming and J lost 4 bases, with 15 bases between them. This CDR3 is CASSHPPLVSTGELFF. The CDR3 bases are TGCGCCAGCAGCCATCCGCCTCTAGTGAGCACCGGGGAGCTGTTTTTT.

CDR3 in amino acids: CASIPRSVNTGELFF. CDR3 DNA: TGTGCCAGCATTCCCCGGTCGGTAAACACCGGGGAGCTGTTTTTT. The V gene is TRBV12-3 or TRBV12-4, the J gene TRBJ2-2; no clear D gene. CDR3 size: 15 residues. Trimming removed 7 bases at V and 2 bases at J, with 14 bases between.

This clonotype was detected only a few times. This chain uses TRBV5-6 with TRBJ1-5; TRBD1 matches at 12 bases. V dropped 4 bases and J dropped 3; count of bases not matched to a gene: 14. Germline CDR1 and CDR2: SGHDT and YYEEEE. The length of the CDR3 is 19 residues. The CDR3 loop reads CASSLGPPGQGADNQPQHF. CDR3 nucleotide sequence: TGTGCCAGCAGCCTGGGCCCTCCGGGACAGGGGGCTGACAATCAGCCCCAGCATTTT.

Only a few counts were recorded for this clonotype. V and J are TRBV15 and TRBJ1-4; D possibly corresponds to TRBD1 (5 bases). Germline CDR1 and CDR2: LNHNV and YYDKDF (reference sequence). The CDR3 covers 14 residues. The V end was cut by 5 bases, the J end by 8 bases, with 15 bases between. CDR3 protein: CATSPGGDGEKLFF. CDR3 in DNA: TGTGCCACCAGCCCCGGGGGGGATGGAGAAAAACTGTTTTTT.

This clonotype was counted at least ten times. This chain connects TRBV20-1 to TRBJ2-7, with D unclear. Between the trimmed V and J ends, which lost 3 bases and 1 base, there was a span of 13 bases. Germline CDR1 is DFQATT and CDR2 is SNEGSKA (reference sequence). CDR3 length equals 14 residues. CDR3 sequence reads: CSARSSLSSYEQYF. The DNA for the CDR3 is TGCAGTGCTAGGTCCTCGTTAAGTTCCTACGAGCAGTACTTC.